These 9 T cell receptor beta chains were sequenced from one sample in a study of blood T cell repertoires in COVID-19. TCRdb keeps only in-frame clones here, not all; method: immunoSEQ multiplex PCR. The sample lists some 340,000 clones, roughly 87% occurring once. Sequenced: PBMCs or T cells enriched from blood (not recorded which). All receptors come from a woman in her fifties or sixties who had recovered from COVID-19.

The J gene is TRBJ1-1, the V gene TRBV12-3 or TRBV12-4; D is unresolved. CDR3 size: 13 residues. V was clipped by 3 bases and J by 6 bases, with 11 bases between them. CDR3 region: CASSFKVGAEAFF. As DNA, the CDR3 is TGTGCCAGCAGTTTTAAGGTGGGCGCTGAAGCTTTCTTT.

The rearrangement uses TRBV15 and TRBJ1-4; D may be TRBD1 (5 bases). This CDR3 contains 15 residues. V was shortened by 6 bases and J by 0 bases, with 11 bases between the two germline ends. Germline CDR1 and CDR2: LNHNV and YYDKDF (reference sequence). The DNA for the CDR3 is TGTGCCACCAGGGCGGGGGGTCCAACTAATGAAAAACTGTTTTTT. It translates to CATRAGGPTNEKLFF.

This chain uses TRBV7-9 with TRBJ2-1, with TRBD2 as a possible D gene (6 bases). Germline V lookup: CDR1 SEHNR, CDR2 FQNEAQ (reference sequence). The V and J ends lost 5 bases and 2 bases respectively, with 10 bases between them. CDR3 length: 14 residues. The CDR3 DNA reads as TGTGCCAGCAGCGCACCGGGAGCCTACAATGAGCAGTTCTTC. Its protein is CASSAPGAYNEQFF.

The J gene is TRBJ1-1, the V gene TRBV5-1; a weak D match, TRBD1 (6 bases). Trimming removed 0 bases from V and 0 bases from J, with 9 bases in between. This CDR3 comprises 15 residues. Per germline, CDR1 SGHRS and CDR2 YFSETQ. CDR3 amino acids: CASSLDRVVNTEAFF. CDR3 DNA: TGCGCCAGCAGCTTGGACAGGGTGGTGAACACTGAAGCTTTCTTT.

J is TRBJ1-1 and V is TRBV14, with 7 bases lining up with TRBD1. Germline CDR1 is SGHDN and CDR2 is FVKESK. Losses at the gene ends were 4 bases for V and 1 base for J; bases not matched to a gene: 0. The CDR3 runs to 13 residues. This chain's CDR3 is CASSRDRNTEAFF. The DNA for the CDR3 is TGTGCCAGCAGCCGGGACAGGAACACTGAAGCTTTCTTT.

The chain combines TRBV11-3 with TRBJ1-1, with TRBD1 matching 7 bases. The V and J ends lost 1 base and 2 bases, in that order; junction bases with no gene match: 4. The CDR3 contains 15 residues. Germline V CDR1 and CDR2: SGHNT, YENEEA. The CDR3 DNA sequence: TGTGCCAGCAGCTTAGGGACAGGAATCAACACTGAAGCTTTCTTT. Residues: CASSLGTGINTEAFF.

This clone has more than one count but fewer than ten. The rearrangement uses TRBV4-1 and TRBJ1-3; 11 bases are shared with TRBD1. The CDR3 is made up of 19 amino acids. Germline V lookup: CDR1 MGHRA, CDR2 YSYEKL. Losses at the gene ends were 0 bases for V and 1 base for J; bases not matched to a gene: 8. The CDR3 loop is CASSQDLRDRGSSGNTIYF. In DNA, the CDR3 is TGCGCCAGCAGCCAAGATCTTCGGGACAGGGGGTCTTCTGGAAACACCATATATTTT.

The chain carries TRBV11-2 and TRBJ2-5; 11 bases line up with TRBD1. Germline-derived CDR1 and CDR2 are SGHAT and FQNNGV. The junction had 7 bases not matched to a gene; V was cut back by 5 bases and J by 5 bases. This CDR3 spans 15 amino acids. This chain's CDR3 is CASSLDRGRMETQYF. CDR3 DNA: TGTGCCAGCAGCCTGGACAGGGGGCGCATGGAGACCCAGTACTTC.

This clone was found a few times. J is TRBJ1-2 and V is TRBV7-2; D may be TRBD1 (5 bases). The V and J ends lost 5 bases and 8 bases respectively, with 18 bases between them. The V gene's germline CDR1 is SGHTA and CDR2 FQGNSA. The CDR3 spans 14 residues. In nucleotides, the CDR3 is TGTGCCAGCAGCACCTACGTGGGGGGAAGGGGCTACACCTTC. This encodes CASSTYVGGRGYTF.